A single sample gave rise to the 16 T cell receptor beta chains below, sequenced in a study of cytomegalovirus exposure and HLA in healthy donors. 60 Vbeta and 13 Jbeta primers were used in PCR. Libraries were prepared by immunoSEQ multiplex PCR; TCRdb keeps only in-frame clonotypes and omits some of them. The table records about 150,000 clones, around 83% of them present only once. Input material: PBMCs. The receptors were gathered from a woman in her 50s in good health and CMV-seropositive.

The chain uses TRBV28 and TRBJ1-2; D unclear. This CDR3 comprises 14 residues. Trimming stripped 7 bases from V and 0 bases from J, with 12 bases between. Looked up from germline, CDR1 is MDHEN and CDR2 is SYDVKM. CDR3 bases: TGTGCCAGCACCCTAGGTACTACTAACTATGGCTACACCTTC. Translation gives CASTLGTTNYGYTF.

This clone showed up just a few times. Other nucleotide sequences from this sample produce the same CDR3. The chain is built from TRBV6-4 and TRBJ2-1; D may be TRBD1 (6 bases). CDR3 size: 15 residues. Trimming stripped 2 bases from V and 4 bases from J, with 12 bases between. Germline loops: CDR1 MRHNA, CDR2 SNTAGT. The DNA of the CDR3 is TGTGCCAGCAGTGACACGGACAGCTCTTACAATGAGCAGTTCTTC. It specifies CASSDTDSSYNEQFF.

The chain links TRBV28 to TRBJ1-3; TRBD1 is a possible D gene (5 bases). V dropped 6 bases and J dropped 3 bases, with 18 bases sitting between them. Per germline, CDR1 MDHEN and CDR2 SYDVKM. This CDR3 spans 16 amino acids. CDR3 coding DNA: TGTGCCAGCAGCCCCTCCGAGGCGGGGGGTGGAAACACCATATATTTT. It encodes CASSPSEAGGGNTIYF.

The J gene is TRBJ1-5, the V gene TRBV7-2; D is unresolved. The CDR3 totals 15 residues. Trimming pared 4 bases from V and 2 bases from J, leaving 12 bases between. From germline, CDR1 is SGHTA and CDR2 FQGNSA. The CDR3 is CASSSGVGRNQPQHF. CDR3 bases: TGTGCCAGCAGCTCCGGGGTTGGACGCAATCAGCCCCAGCATTTT.

The genes are TRBV19 and TRBJ1-2; no firm D call. In germline, CDR1 is LNHDA, CDR2 SQIVND (reference sequence). CDR3 size: 15 residues. V lost 0 bases and J lost 2, with 10 bases in between. CDR3 loop: CASSIDPAPNYGYTF. CDR3 nucleotide sequence: TGTGCCAGTAGTATAGATCCCGCGCCGAACTATGGCTACACCTTC. Looking up the rest from reference TRBV19 and TRBJ1-2 gives the full variable domain: DGGITQSPKYLFRKEGQNVTLSCEQNLNHDAMYWYRQDPGQGLRLIYYSQIVNDFQKGDIAEGYSVSREKKESFPLTVTSAQKNPTAFYLCASSIDPAPNYGYTFGSGTRLTVV.

As for this clone: The junction departs from germline at one end; a sequencing error may be responsible. The chain joins TRBV6-5 to TRBJ1-6, with no clear D. Germline V CDR1 and CDR2: MNHEY, SVGAGI. CDR3 length: 14 amino acids. CDR3 region: CASRTRSSNSPLHF. CDR3 nucleotide sequence: TGTGCCAGCAGAACGAGGTCCTCTAATTCACCCCTCCACTTT.

V and J are TRBV5-1 and TRBJ2-1; D is unresolved. Germline CDR1 and CDR2: SGHRS and YFSETQ. Trimming shortened V by 5 bases and J by 6 bases, and 9 bases separated the two germline ends. The CDR3 is made up of 12 amino acids. This CDR3 reads CASSGVGNEQFF. The CDR3 DNA reads as TGCGCCAGCAGTGGTGTCGGCAATGAGCAGTTCTTC.

The V and J genes are TRBV30 and TRBJ2-1; 11 bases are shared with TRBD2. The V gene's germline CDR1 is GTSNPN and CDR2 SVGIG (reference sequence). The junction had 15 bases not matched to a gene; V was cut back by 5 bases and J by 9 bases. The CDR3 length is 16 residues. The CDR3, as DNA: TGTGCCTGGGGCCCACTAGCGGGAGTATCCGTTGGTGAGCAGTTCTTC. It is translated as CAWGPLAGVSVGEQFF.

The chain combines TRBV5-6 with TRBJ2-5; 8 bases map to TRBD2. The germline CDR1 and CDR2 sequences are SGHDT and YYEEEE. The CDR3 consists of 14 residues. The J segment lost 4 bases and the V segment lost 3 bases, leaving 5 bases of the junction unmatched. CDR3 amino acids: CASSSRLARETQYF. CDR3 coding DNA: TGTGCCAGCAGCTCGAGACTAGCGAGAGAGACCCAGTACTTC.

The CDR3 sequence is CATEKTGVYSNQPQHF. The CDR3 nucleotides read TGTGCCACGGAGAAGACAGGGGTCTATAGCAATCAGCCCCAGCATTTT. The J gene is TRBJ1-5, the V gene TRBV19; 8 nucleotides line up with TRBD1. CDR3 length: 16 residues. Per germline, CDR1 LNHDA and CDR2 SQIVND (reference sequence). V shed 10 bases and J 0 bases; nucleotides not matched to a gene: 11.

This clone has just a few counts. Other DNA sequences of this sample code for an identical CDR3. The genes are TRBV19 and TRBJ2-1; 8 bases match TRBD2. CDR3 length: 14 residues. Trimming at V came to 3 bases and at J to 2 bases, leaving 0 bases not matched to a gene. Germline lookup yields CDR1 LNHDA and CDR2 SQIVND (reference sequence). Here the CDR3 reads CASSMGLAYNEQFF. The CDR3 DNA sequence: TGTGCCAGTAGTATGGGACTAGCCTACAATGAGCAGTTCTTC.

The gene calls are TRBV19 and TRBJ2-2; D is undetermined. V lost 0 bases to trimming and J lost 4 bases, with 6 bases between them. Germline V gives CDR1 LNHDA, CDR2 SQIVND (reference sequence). The CDR3 runs to 14 residues. The CDR3 sequence: CASSIDPFTGELFF. CDR3 sequence (DNA): TGTGCCAGTAGTATAGATCCGTTCACCGGGGAGCTGTTTTTT.

The chain combines TRBV6-1 with TRBJ1-2, with TRBD1 identical over 7 bases. Losses at the gene ends were 6 bases for V and 7 bases for J; bases not matched to a gene: 11. Per the germline V gene, CDR1 is MNHNS and CDR2 is SASEGT. The length of the CDR3 is 14 residues. Here the CDR3 reads CASRKIEGARGYTF. In nucleotides, the CDR3 is TGTGCCAGCAGAAAGATCGAGGGGGCGCGTGGCTACACCTTC.

V is TRBV11-2 and J is TRBJ1-2; D is possibly TRBD1 (6 bases). V gave up 1 base and J gave up 3 bases, with 9 bases separating them. CDR1 is SGHAT and CDR2 is FQNNGV in the germline V gene. The CDR3 sequence is 14 residues long. The DNA for the CDR3 is TGTGCCAGCAGCTTAGTTCAGGGGTACTATGGCTACACCTTC. Translated, it gives CASSLVQGYYGYTF.

The chain joins TRBV7-2 to TRBJ2-5, with D tentatively TRBD1 (5 bases). V was pared by 0 bases and J by 3 bases, with 14 bases between. Germline-derived CDR1 and CDR2 are SGHTA and FQGNSA. The CDR3 spans 16 residues. Here the CDR3 DNA reads TGTGCCAGCAGCTTAGCCCACAGGACCTCAAAAGAGACCCAGTACTTC. Residues: CASSLAHRTSKETQYF. Complete variable domain (other parts from reference TRBV7-2 and TRBJ2-5): GAGVSQSPSNKVTEKGKDVELRCDPISGHTALYWYRQSLGQGLEFLIYFQGNSAPDKSGLPSDRFSAERTGGSVSTLTIQRTQQEDSAVYLCASSLAHRTSKETQYFGPGTRLLVL.

The chain recombines TRBV9 with TRBJ1-1; 9 bases align to TRBD1. With 4 bases clipped from V and 1 base from J, the junction kept 2 bases outside the gene matches. Germline CDR1 is SGDLS and CDR2 is YYNGEE. CDR3 size: 14 residues. The CDR3 DNA reads as TGTGCCAGCAGCCCGACAGGGGGGAACACTGAAGCTTTCTTT. This sequence encodes CASSPTGGNTEAFF.